The 27 T cell receptor beta chains below all came from one sample that was sequenced in a study of OX40 agonist ivuxolimab in advanced cancers. Profiling relied on immunoSEQ multiplex PCR, and the TCRdb table lists in-frame clones only, not all of them. This table has 15,000 or so clones, roughly 84% appearing once. The sequences come from CD4+ or CD8+ T cells sorted from blood, collected in a trial of the OX40 agonist ivuxolimab. Receptor source: an adult with an advanced solid tumor such as melanoma, head and neck, liver or kidney cancer.

The chain links TRBV4-3 to TRBJ1-3; a possible D gene is TRBD1 (6 bases). V lost 1 base to trimming and J lost 7 bases, with 8 bases between them. Germline V gives CDR1 LGHNA, CDR2 YSLEER. The CDR3 loop spans 13 amino acids. The CDR3 protein is CASSQGGANTIYF. DNA for the CDR3: TGCGCCAGCAGCCAAGGGGGGGCGAACACCATATATTTT.

This clone was seen a handful of times. The J gene is TRBJ1-1, the V gene TRBV27, with unresolved D. The CDR3 runs to 16 residues. Trimming removed 7 bases at V and 2 bases at J, with 20 bases between. Germline V gene data show CDR1 as MNHEY and CDR2 as SMNVEV (reference sequence). CDR3 in DNA: TGTGCCAGCACCCAAAAGGCCTTTTTATTTAACACTGAAGCTTTCTTT. This codes for CASTQKAFLFNTEAFF.

This chain joins TRBV27 and TRBJ2-5, with 13 bases fitting TRBD2. Near its end, the DNA agrees better with TRBJ2-7, so the J call may be wrong. Germline V gene lookup returns CDR1 MNHEY and CDR2 SMNVEV (reference sequence). The CDR3 is made up of 21 amino acids. Here the CDR3 reads CASSLPIRTSGRTRSSYEQYF. CDR3 sequence (DNA): TGTGCCAGCAGTTTACCAATTCGGACTAGCGGGAGAACCCGGAGCTCCTACGAGCAGTACTTC.

This sequence joins TRBV27 and TRBJ2-7; D not resolved. CDR3 length: 11 amino acids. Deletions cut 4 bases from V and 4 bases from J, with 5 bases between. The germline V gene encodes CDR1 MNHEY and CDR2 SMNVEV (reference sequence). CDR3 DNA: TGTGCCAGCAGTTCCTCGTACGAGCAGTACTTC. Residues: CASSSSYEQYF.

The genes are TRBV5-4 and TRBJ1-1; D might be TRBD1 (6 bases). Germline V gene sequence: CDR1 SGHNT, CDR2 YYREEE (reference sequence). Between the trimmed V and J ends, which lost 0 bases and 4 bases, there was a span of 10 bases. The CDR3 has 14 residues. CDR3 amino acids: CASSLGGPGTEAFF. The CDR3 DNA reads TGTGCCAGCAGCTTGGGGGGGCCGGGCACTGAAGCTTTCTTT.

The V call is TRBV19, the J call TRBJ1-1; D gene ambiguous. V shed 3 bases and J shed 1 base, with 15 bases lying between them. This CDR3 comprises 16 residues. Per germline, CDR1 LNHDA and CDR2 SQIVND (reference sequence). The CDR3, as DNA: TGTGCCAGTAGTATCACCACCGGGGTCGGGAACACTGAAGCTTTCTTT. It encodes CASSITTGVGNTEAFF. The complete variable domain, with remaining parts taken from reference TRBV19 and TRBJ1-1, reads DGGITQSPKYLFRKEGQNVTLSCEQNLNHDAMYWYRQDPGQGLRLIYYSQIVNDFQKGDIAEGYSVSREKKESFPLTVTSAQKNPTAFYLCASSITTGVGNTEAFFGQGTRLTVV.

The V and J genes are TRBV29-1 and TRBJ2-7; possible D gene TRBD1, 6 bases. The CDR3 totals 12 residues. Germline V gene data show CDR1 as SQVTM and CDR2 as ANQGSEA. The V end lost 6 bases, the J end lost 4 bases, and 13 bases lay between the germline ends. CDR3 nucleotides: TGCAGCGTCGCGGACAGCGGATACGAGCAGTACTTC. Encoded protein: CSVADSGYEQYF.

The V and J genes are TRBV28 and TRBJ1-1; D remains unclear. The CDR3 totals 15 residues. CDR1 is MDHEN and CDR2 is SYDVKM in the germline V gene. The V and J ends lost 5 bases and 0 bases respectively, with 13 bases between them. CDR3 in DNA: TGTGCCAGCAGTCCCGGTGTCGGCATGAACACTGAAGCTTTCTTT. It yields the protein CASSPGVGMNTEAFF.

The chain carries TRBV9 and TRBJ1-2; D gene uncertain. Germline CDR1 SGDLS, CDR2 YYNGEE. The CDR3 has 14 amino acids. The ends were cut back, 4 bases at V and 0 bases at J, with 10 bases in the middle. The CDR3 spells CASSTGEANYGYTF. The CDR3 coding sequence is TGTGCCAGCAGCACTGGGGAGGCTAACTATGGCTACACCTTC.

This clone was observed a few times. V is TRBV5-6 and J is TRBJ1-1; D is unresolved. CDR1 and CDR2 (germline): SGHDT, YYEEEE. The CDR3 consists of 9 residues. V was pared by 4 bases and J by 11 bases, with 6 bases between. CDR3: CASSPEAFF. CDR3 DNA sequence: TGTGCCAGCAGCCCCGAGGCTTTCTTT.

This clone has a single count. The chain employs TRBV7-8 and TRBJ2-7; D might be TRBD1 (6 bases). Trimming removed 1 base from V and 3 bases from J, with 13 bases in between. This CDR3 is built from 15 residues. Germline CDR1 reads SGHVS; CDR2 reads FQNEAQ. The CDR3 reads CASSLDPGVNYEQYF. The CDR3 DNA sequence: TGTGCCAGCAGCTTAGATCCAGGGGTCAACTACGAGCAGTACTTC.

The DNA of the CDR3 is TGTGCCAGCAGCTCCGGGGAGACAAAGGGCACAGATACGCAGTATTTT. Its protein product is CASSSGETKGTDTQYF. The chain has TRBV5-6 and TRBJ2-3, with a tentative D call TRBD2 (5 bases). The CDR3 consists of 16 residues. V was clipped by 3 bases and J by 1 base, with 15 bases between them. Germline V lookup: CDR1 SGHDT, CDR2 YYEEEE.

The gene calls are TRBV7-9 and TRBJ1-1; 7 nucleotides agree with TRBD1. With V trimmed by 5 bases and J by 5 bases, 8 bases remained unmatched. The CDR3 is 14 amino acids. The germline gives CDR1 SEHNR, CDR2 FQNEAQ (reference sequence). CDR3 in amino acids: CASSPGTDPTEAFF. Here the CDR3 DNA reads TGTGCCAGCAGCCCCGGGACAGATCCTACTGAAGCTTTCTTT. The whole variable domain, filled in from reference TRBV7-9 and TRBJ1-1, reads DTGVSQNPRHKITKRGQNVTFRCDPISEHNRLYWYRQTLGQGPEFLTYFQNEAQLEKSRLLSDRFSAERPKGSFSTLEIQRTEQGDSAMYLCASSPGTDPTEAFFGQGTRLTVV.

The V call is TRBV19, the J call TRBJ2-1; D is perhaps TRBD1 (7 bases). The V end was cut by 1 base, the J end by 4 bases, with 17 bases between. This CDR3 spans 17 amino acids. CDR1 and CDR2 from the germline V gene are LNHDA and SQIVND (reference sequence). Written as DNA, the CDR3 is TGTGCCAGTAGTATAGGAATTGGCGGGACAGTTTACAATGAGCAGTTCTTC. It yields the protein CASSIGIGGTVYNEQFF.

This chain uses TRBV29-1 with TRBJ2-1; 7 bases fit TRBD2. Trimming cost V 6 bases and J 6 bases; bases outside gene matches: 11. The CDR3 covers 14 residues. Germline values: CDR1 SQVTM, CDR2 ANQGSEA. The chain's CDR3 is CSVPAWGGGNEQFF. For the CDR3, the DNA is TGCAGCGTCCCCGCGTGGGGGGGAGGCAATGAGCAGTTCTTC.

The chain uses TRBV28 and TRBJ2-3; 7 positions agree with TRBD2. The CDR3 extends over 14 amino acids. V shed 5 bases and J 2 bases; nucleotides not matched to a gene: 4. Per germline, CDR1 MDHEN and CDR2 SYDVKM. In DNA form, the CDR3 reads TGTGCCAGCAGTCTAGCGGTAATCACAGATACGCAGTATTTT. This sequence encodes CASSLAVITDTQYF.

The chain links TRBV9 to TRBJ2-5; perhaps TRBD2 as D (6 bases). This CDR3 has 16 amino acids. Between the trimmed V and J ends, which lost 0 bases and 1 base, there was a span of 13 bases. CDR1 is SGDLS and CDR2 is YYNGEE in the germline V gene. DNA for the CDR3: TGTGCCAGCAGCGTAGGTGTTAGCGGATTCCAAGAGACCCAGTACTTC. The encoded protein is CASSVGVSGFQETQYF.

The chain links TRBV4-2 to TRBJ1-1, with D uncertain. This CDR3 has 12 amino acids. Germline-derived CDR1 and CDR2 are LGHNA and YNFKEQ. The V and J ends lost 8 bases and 0 bases respectively, with 7 bases between them. CDR3 bases: TGTGCCAGCGAAGGTCTGAACACTGAAGCTTTCTTT. Translated: CASEGLNTEAFF.

The rearrangement joins TRBV19 to TRBJ1-1; a weak D match, TRBD1 (5 bases). V was shortened by 5 bases and J by 7 bases, with 14 bases between the two germline ends. The CDR3 is made up of 13 amino acids. The germline V gene has CDR1 LNHDA and CDR2 SQIVND (reference sequence). The CDR3 coding sequence is TGTGCCAGTAGTGCCGCTCCAGGGTTTGAAGCTTTCTTT. This encodes CASSAAPGFEAFF.

The V and J genes are TRBV4-3 and TRBJ2-5; 7 nucleotides match TRBD2. The CDR3 loop spans 16 amino acids. Germline assignment: CDR1 LGHNA and CDR2 YSLEER. V was pared by 1 base and J by 1 base, with 6 bases of the junction left unmatched. The CDR3 sequence is CASSQVWSGTQETQYF. CDR3 sequence (DNA): TGCGCCAGCAGCCAAGTTTGGAGCGGGACCCAAGAGACCCAGTACTTC.

The rearrangement uses TRBV5-6 and TRBJ2-7; no definite D call. Trimming took 3 bases from V and 3 from J, leaving 4 bases between them. The CDR3 totals 11 residues. Germline V CDR1 and CDR2: SGHDT, YYEEEE. The CDR3 nucleotides are TGTGCCAGCAGCTCCTACTACGAGCAGTACTTC. Its translation is CASSSYYEQYF.

V usage is TRBV27 and J usage is TRBJ2-5, with 14 bases aligning to TRBD2. The tail of the sequence fits TRBJ2-7 better, so the J call may be wrong. Germline values: CDR1 MNHEY, CDR2 SMNVEV (reference sequence). The CDR3 covers 15 residues. This CDR3 reads CASSSGLAGVYEQYF. The CDR3 DNA is TGTGCCAGCAGTTCGGGACTAGCGGGAGTTTACGAGCAGTACTTC.

This clone was picked up one time. This chain links TRBV6-4 with TRBJ2-3; 7 bases match TRBD2. J gave up 5 bases and V 5 bases, and 7 bases lay outside the gene matches. The germline gives CDR1 MRHNA, CDR2 SNTAGT. The CDR3 has 14 residues. CDR3 bases: TGTGCCAGCAGTTTCGCGGGAGAAGGAGATACGCAGTATTTT. As protein: CASSFAGEGDTQYF.

V gene TRBV5-3 combines with J gene TRBJ2-7; TRBD2 aligns across 8 bases. TRBV5-3 is reported as an ORF; its role is uncertain. Trimming at V came to 5 bases and at J to 6 bases, leaving 7 bases not matched to a gene. This CDR3 is 13 amino acids long. CDR3 coding DNA: TGTGCCAGAAGATGTAGCGGGATTGGCGAGCAGTACTTC. It specifies CARRCSGIGEQYF.

Only a few counts were recorded for this clone. The CDR3: CAWGENTEAFF. The CDR3 DNA reads TGTGCCTGGGGGGAAAACACTGAAGCTTTCTTT. J is TRBJ1-1 and V is TRBV30; D is unclear. Germline lookup yields CDR1 GTSNPN and CDR2 SVGIG (reference sequence). This CDR3 spans 11 amino acids. The ends were cut back, 5 bases at V and 2 bases at J, with 6 bases in the middle.

V is TRBV6-4 and J is TRBJ2-1; tentatively, D is TRBD2 (5 bases). Per the germline V gene, CDR1 is MRHNA and CDR2 is SNTAGT. CDR3 length: 15 amino acids. The V end was cut by 5 bases, the J end by 4 bases, with 15 bases between. The CDR3 nucleotides read TGTGCCAGCAGTCCCCTAGTGGGAGATTACAATGAGCAGTTCTTC. Its protein is CASSPLVGDYNEQFF.

The CDR3 is CASSLGQGEGYTF. The CDR3, as DNA: TGTGCCAGCAGCCTGGGACAGGGAGAGGGCTACACCTTC. The chain carries TRBV7-3 and TRBJ1-2; TRBD1 agrees at 9 bases. Losses at the gene ends were 5 bases for V and 8 bases for J; bases not matched to a gene: 6. Looked up from germline, CDR1 is SGHTA and CDR2 is FQGTGA. The CDR3 is 13 residues long.